The 17 T cell receptor beta chains listed next were all sequenced from one sample in a study of cytomegalovirus exposure and HLA in healthy donors. It was with 60 Vbeta and 13 Jbeta primers that the PCR ran. Libraries were prepared by immunoSEQ multiplex PCR; TCRdb keeps only in-frame clonotypes and omits some of them. Counted here are roughly 180,000 clones, around 75% occurring once; the ten biggest clones make up around 8%. The sample comprised PBMCs. The source of these receptors is a woman in her 40s in good health and CMV-seropositive.

The J gene is TRBJ1-2, the V gene TRBV7-2; D is possibly TRBD1 (6 bases). Per germline, CDR1 SGHTA and CDR2 FQGNSA. The CDR3 sequence is 14 residues long. Trimming removed 4 bases at V and 8 bases at J, with 17 bases between. CDR3 in DNA: TGTGCCAGCAGCTCCGATTCAGGGGCGGCCGGCTACACCTTC. Translation: CASSSDSGAAGYTF.

V usage is TRBV9 and J usage is TRBJ2-3; the D gene is possibly TRBD2 (6 bases). Trimming pared 2 bases from V and 0 bases from J, leaving 13 bases between. This CDR3 is 16 amino acids long. Germline-derived CDR1 and CDR2 are SGDLS and YYNGEE. CDR3 sequence: CASSVGDSSSTDTQYF. The CDR3 DNA sequence: TGTGCCAGCAGCGTCGGGGACTCTTCTAGCACAGATACGCAGTATTTT.

This rearrangement joins TRBV5-6 to TRBJ2-1, with 8 bases lining up with TRBD2. Per germline, CDR1 SGHDT and CDR2 YYEEEE. Trimming removed 5 bases from V and 1 base from J; junction bases left unmatched: 17. The CDR3 extends over 19 amino acids. CDR3 sequence (DNA): TGTGCCAGCAGGAATCGAGCGGGAGTGCTCTCGTTGTCCTACAATGAGCAGTTCTTC. Translated: CASRNRAGVLSLSYNEQFF.

This clone was seen more than once but under ten times. The chain carries TRBV6-6 and TRBJ2-1, with 8 bases aligning to TRBD2. Germline lookup yields CDR1 MNHNY and CDR2 SVGAGI (reference sequence). V was pared by 5 bases and J by 6 bases, with 6 bases of the junction left unmatched. CDR3 length: 14 residues. DNA for the CDR3: TGTGCCAGCAGTGTAACTAGCGGCCCCAATGAGCAGTTCTTC. As protein: CASSVTSGPNEQFF.

This clone was seen more than once but under ten times. The chain is built from TRBV4-3 and TRBJ2-4; 8 nucleotides align to TRBD1. This CDR3 spans 14 amino acids. Germline trimming cut 0 bases from V and 13 bases from J; bases unmatched to any gene: 8. Germline V CDR1 and CDR2: LGHNA, YSLEER. The CDR3 nucleotides read TGCGCCAGCAGCCAAGATCCAGGGGGCGAACCCCAGTACTTC. Translated: CASSQDPGGEPQYF.

The rearrangement links TRBV5-1 to TRBJ2-5, with D perhaps matching TRBD2 (5 bases). The V end lost 2 bases, the J end lost 4 bases, and 9 bases lay between the germline ends. Germline CDR1 SGHRS, CDR2 YFSETQ. This CDR3 spans 13 amino acids. CDR3 sequence reads: CASSFPAGETQYF. CDR3 bases: TGCGCCAGCAGCTTTCCCGCGGGAGAGACCCAGTACTTC.

V and J are TRBV5-1 and TRBJ1-2, with a possible D match to TRBD1 (5 bases). CDR1 is SGHRS, CDR2 YFSETQ, per germline. This CDR3 is built from 13 residues. Trimming shortened V by 0 bases and J by 7 bases, and 10 bases separated the two germline ends. The CDR3 region has the DNA TGCGCCAGCAGCTTGGGGCCAGGGTGTGGCTACACCTTC. It specifies CASSLGPGCGYTF.

The chain uses TRBV13 and TRBJ2-5; D not resolved. CDR1 PRHDT and CDR2 FYEKMQ come from the germline V gene (reference sequence). V shed 5 bases and J shed 5 bases, with 12 bases lying between them. This CDR3 contains 13 residues. CDR3 region: CASSRRLMETQYF. DNA for the CDR3: TGTGCCAGCAGCCGCAGGCTTATGGAGACCCAGTACTTC.

CDR3: CASSKPGTRSVNEQFF. CDR3 sequence (DNA): TGTGCCAGCAGCAAGCCCGGGACTAGATCCGTCAATGAGCAGTTCTTC. The chain uses TRBV2 and TRBJ2-1, with 8 bases aligning to TRBD2. This CDR3 has 16 amino acids. V shed 6 bases, J shed 6 bases, and the junction held 13 bases outside the gene matches. Germline V CDR1 and CDR2: SNHLY, FYNNEI.

V usage is TRBV5-4 and J usage is TRBJ2-5, with 9 positions matching TRBD2. Losses at the gene ends were 3 bases for V and 5 bases for J; bases not matched to a gene: 11. Germline CDR1 SGHNT, CDR2 YYREEE (reference sequence). The CDR3 is made up of 16 amino acids. CDR3 residues: CASSSPVAGVQETQYF. CDR3 DNA: TGTGCCAGCAGCTCCCCGGTAGCGGGAGTACAGGAGACCCAGTACTTC.

The rearrangement links TRBV7-6 to TRBJ2-7, with D uncertain. The CDR3 is 13 residues long. Between the trimmed V and J ends, which lost 0 bases and 4 bases, there was a span of 7 bases. The germline CDR1 and CDR2 sequences are SGHVS and FNYEAQ. Here the CDR3 reads CASSLAFLYEQYF. CDR3 nucleotides: TGTGCCAGCAGCTTAGCCTTCCTGTACGAGCAGTACTTC.

The chain employs TRBV19 and TRBJ1-5, with a tentative D call TRBD1 (5 bases). V was cut by 1 base and J by 7 bases, with 14 bases left in between. The CDR3 loop spans 15 amino acids. Germline CDR1 is LNHDA and CDR2 is SQIVND (reference sequence). CDR3 nucleotides: TGTGCCAGTAGTATAGGGACAACTGGGGGGCAGCCCCAGCATTTT. Its protein product is CASSIGTTGGQPQHF.

The rearrangement uses TRBV2 and TRBJ2-7; 9 bases are shared with TRBD1. The CDR3 sequence is 13 residues long. Germline CDR1 and CDR2: SNHLY and FYNNEI. V was clipped by 4 bases and J by 6 bases; unmatched bases: 4. DNA of the CDR3: TGTGCCAGCAGTGGGACAGGGGTTGGCGAGCAGTACTTC. Amino acid sequence: CASSGTGVGEQYF. The complete variable domain, with remaining parts taken from reference TRBV2 and TRBJ2-7, reads EPEVTQTPSHQVTQMGQEVILRCVPISNHLYFYWYRQILGQKVEFLVSFYNNEISEKSEIFDDQFSVERPDGSNFTLKIRSTKLEDSAMYFCASSGTGVGEQYFGPGTRLTVT.

The rearrangement joins TRBV28 to TRBJ2-5; 7 nucleotides match TRBD2. The J call is doubtful: the DNA matches TRBJ2-7 better. Germline V gene sequence: CDR1 MDHEN, CDR2 SYDVKM. The CDR3 spans 15 residues. The chain's CDR3 is CASSLFGGSKDEQYF. In DNA, the CDR3 is TGTGCCAGCAGTTTATTTGGCGGGAGTAAGGACGAGCAGTACTTC.

About this clone itself: An end of the junction does not agree with germline; a read error may underlie this. The identical CDR3 is also encoded by other nucleotide sequences in the sample. This sequence joins TRBV28 and TRBJ1-5; 10 bases agree with TRBD1. CDR1 MDHEN and CDR2 SYDVKM come from the germline V gene. This CDR3 spans 16 amino acids. CDR3 sequence reads: CASSPLGQGDNQPQHF. The CDR3, as DNA: TGTGCCAGCAGTCCCTTAGGACAGGGGGACAATCAGCCCCAGCACTTT.

The gene calls are TRBV4-3 and TRBJ2-3, with a possible D match to TRBD2 (7 bases). The CDR3 is 15 amino acids. Deletions cut 4 bases from V and 6 bases from J, with 17 bases between. CDR1 LGHNA and CDR2 YSLEER come from the germline V gene. CDR3 amino acids: CASSRMEGEGDTQYF. The CDR3 DNA follows: TGCGCCAGCAGCCGGATGGAGGGGGAGGGTGATACGCAGTATTTT.

The chain joins TRBV5-6 to TRBJ2-7, with a weak D call TRBD2 (6 bases). V lost 1 base, J lost 2 bases, and 7 bases lay in between. CDR3 length: 13 amino acids. In germline, CDR1 is SGHDT, CDR2 YYEEEE. CDR3 region: CASSLKRAYEQYF. CDR3 in DNA: TGTGCCAGCAGCTTGAAGCGGGCCTACGAGCAGTACTTC.